A single sample gave rise to the 9 T cell receptor beta chains below, sequenced in a study of prognosis after radiotherapy for stage I lung cancer. Genomic DNA provided the template from which TCR beta CDR3 was amplified by two-round multiplex PCR. Primers targeting each individual TRBV and TRBJ gene were applied in first-round PCR. TCRdb reanalysed the multiplex PCR reads using MiXCR and keeps one entry per CDR3 protein. This sample has 20,000 to 25,000 distinct CDR3 sequences, with 40% to 45% found just once. The source was PBMCs, collected before or after stereotactic body radiation therapy (not recorded which). The receptors shown here come from a donor aged 50 or older with non-small cell lung cancer.

This clonotype appeared a few times. This sequence is one base from a far larger clone and is likely a read error. The V and J genes are TRBV6-6 and TRBJ2-2, with D unclear. From germline, CDR1 is MNHNY and CDR2 SVGAGI (reference sequence). The CDR3 sequence is 15 residues long. The V end lost 0 bases, the J end lost 5 bases, and 10 bases lay between the germline ends. As DNA, the CDR3 is TGTGCCAGCAGTTACTCGACCGCTAAAACCGGGGAGCTGTTTTTT. Amino acids: CASSYSTAKTGELFF.

This clonotype appeared many times. The rearrangement links TRBV15 to TRBJ1-1; TRBD1 aligns across 8 bases. The CDR3 length is 15 residues. V lost 4 bases to trimming and J lost 1 base; unmatched junction nucleotides: 5. Germline V CDR1 and CDR2: LNHNV, YYDKDF (reference sequence). The CDR3 DNA sequence: TGTGCCACCAGCACAACGACAGGGGCGAACACTGAAGCTTTCTTT. It translates to CATSTTTGANTEAFF.

There are many counts of this clonotype. The chain carries TRBV6-4 and TRBJ2-3; perhaps TRBD1 as D (6 bases). The germline CDR1 and CDR2 sequences are MRHNA and SNTAGT. V lost 6 bases and J 2 bases, leaving 9 bases between the germline ends. The CDR3 extends over 13 amino acids. The CDR3 here is CASSRDITDTQYF. The CDR3 DNA reads TGTGCCAGCAGCAGGGACATCACAGATACGCAGTATTTT.

The V and J genes are TRBV11-2 and TRBJ2-1, with 14 bases fitting TRBD2. V dropped 5 bases and J dropped 4; count of bases not matched to a gene: 4. CDR1 is SGHAT, CDR2 FQNNGV, per germline. This CDR3 region has 16 residues. CDR3 sequence: CASSPGLAGAYNEQFF. The CDR3, as DNA: TGTGCCAGCAGCCCGGGACTAGCGGGAGCATACAATGAGCAGTTCTTC.

By share of the sample, this clonotype is medium-sized. V and J are TRBV5-1 and TRBJ2-2; D unresolved. V lost 7 bases to trimming and J lost 0 bases, with 10 bases between them. Germline V gives CDR1 SGHRS, CDR2 YFSETQ. This CDR3 has 14 residues. CDR3 protein: CASGSPANTGELFF. The CDR3 nucleotides are TGCGCCAGCGGGTCACCAGCGAACACCGGGGAGCTGTTTTTT. Filled out from reference TRBV5-1 and TRBJ2-2, the complete variable domain reads KAGVTQTPRYLIKTRGQQVTLSCSPISGHRSVSWYQQTPGQGLQFLFEYFSETQRNKGNFPGRFSGRQFSNSRSEMNVSTLELGDSALYLCASGSPANTGELFFGEGSRLTVL.

The genes are TRBV29-1 and TRBJ2-2; D is possibly TRBD2 (6 bases). The CDR3 has 11 residues. V gave up 7 bases and J gave up 5 bases, with 8 bases separating them. The V gene's germline CDR1 is SQVTM and CDR2 ANQGSEA. The CDR3 nucleotides read TGCAGCGGACTAGTAACCGGGGAGCTGTTTTTT. Protein product: CSGLVTGELFF.

This clonotype occurred many times. This chain joins TRBV3-1 and TRBJ1-2; D is unresolved. Trimming cost V 0 bases and J 4 bases, with 3 bases left between them. The CDR3 extends over 12 amino acids. Germline V CDR1 and CDR2: LGHDT, YNNKEL (reference sequence). The CDR3 coding sequence is TGTGCCAGCAGCCAAGAGGGCTATGGCTACACCTTC. As protein: CASSQEGYGYTF.

This clonotype was recorded many times. The V and J genes are TRBV15 and TRBJ2-3; no reliable D call. V dropped 5 bases and J dropped 2 bases, with 11 bases sitting between them. The CDR3 has 14 amino acids. The V gene's germline CDR1 is LNHNV and CDR2 YYDKDF (reference sequence). The CDR3 loop is CATSGSGTTDTQYF. The CDR3 region has the DNA TGTGCCACCAGCGGATCGGGTACCACAGATACGCAGTATTTT.

The chain is built from TRBV6-1 and TRBJ2-7; unclear D gene. The V gene lost 6 bases and the J gene lost 4 bases, with 13 bases spanning the gap. The germline V gene has CDR1 MNHNS and CDR2 SASEGT. The CDR3 has 13 residues. CDR3: CASRSGRGYEQYF. The DNA for the CDR3 is TGTGCCAGCAGGTCAGGCAGAGGTTACGAGCAGTACTTC.